This T cell receptor beta chain was captured in a study of cytomegalovirus exposure and HLA in healthy donors. Background on the study: An earlier analysis found roughly 100 million unique TCR beta sequences from 200 million or so T cells. Findings of the study overall: In a later analysis, V- and J-gene trimming of beta chains associated with a DCLRE1C missense variant, replicated independently. After further analysis at a later stage, around 17,000 TCR beta sequences were associated with HLA alleles at 0.05 false discovery rate.

A single count supports this clone. Its antigen is unknown. Other DNA sequences within the sample encode an identical CDR3. Germline V gene sequence: CDR1 SNHLY, CDR2 FYNNEI. This CDR3 has 15 amino acids. The V end lost 7 bases, the J end lost 3 bases, and 16 bases lay between the germline ends. The PCR was carried out with 60 Vbeta primers and 13 Jbeta primers. The protocol was immunoSEQ multiplex PCR, while the TCRdb copy is restricted to in-frame clones and leaves out a portion. Among tens of thousands of clones listed, 80% to 90% were seen once. V is TRBV2 and J is TRBJ2-1; D might be TRBD2 (6 bases). Sequences were obtained from PBMCs. The receptor comes from a woman in her twenties or thirties in good health and CMV-seropositive. CDR3 amino acids: CASKPLRTNYNEQFF. In nucleotides, the CDR3 is TGTGCCAGCAAACCGCTGCGGACTAACTACAATGAGCAGTTCTTC.